A single sample is the source of the 23 T cell receptor beta chains below, sequenced in a study of radiation and T cells in renal cell carcinoma. Some clones are missing from TCRdb's copy, which holds only in-frame ones; the method was immunoSEQ multiplex PCR. The data show 50,000 to 65,000 clones, roughly 80% seen once. The time point here: blood 4 weeks post-SBRT, at nephrectomy. Documented treatment: 15 Gy SBRT to primary tumor, nephrectomy 4 weeks later. The input for sequencing was blood, taken from a patient whose treatment included radiotherapy and nephrectomy. The source of these receptors is a man aged 55 to 70 with renal cell carcinoma.

The chain employs TRBV14 and TRBJ2-7; 8 bases fit TRBD1. The CDR3 extends over 14 amino acids. The V and J ends lost 5 bases and 2 bases, in that order; junction bases with no gene match: 5. The germline V gene has CDR1 SGHDN and CDR2 FVKESK. The DNA for the CDR3 is TGTGCCAGCAGCAACGACAGGGGTGCCTACGAGCAGTACTTC. It translates to CASSNDRGAYEQYF.

This clone was seen a few times. The rearrangement uses TRBV7-2 and TRBJ1-2; 7 positions match TRBD1. CDR3 length: 17 residues. CDR1 is SGHTA and CDR2 is FQGNSA in the germline V gene. V trimming: 1 base; J trimming: 8 bases; junction bases outside the gene matches: 16. CDR3 DNA: TGTGCCAGCAGCTTAGAGGCTCGGAAGGGGGCGTTCGGGGGCTACACCTTC. Residues: CASSLEARKGAFGGYTF.

The genes are TRBV10-1 and TRBJ2-1, with 9 positions matching TRBD1. V gave up 6 bases and J gave up 4 bases; unmatched junction bases: 4. Germline CDR1 WNHNN, CDR2 SYGVQD (reference sequence). This CDR3 is built from 14 residues. The CDR3 here is CASSSTGGYNEQFF. Here the CDR3 DNA reads TGCGCCAGCAGCTCGACAGGGGGGTACAATGAGCAGTTCTTC.

V is TRBV7-2 and J is TRBJ2-7, with D unclear. Trimming removed 4 bases from V and 5 bases from J, with 12 bases in between. CDR3 size: 13 residues. Germline V CDR1 and CDR2: SGHTA, FQGNSA. This chain's CDR3 is CASSSPQKDEQYF. The CDR3 DNA is TGTGCCAGCAGCTCCCCTCAGAAAGACGAGCAGTACTTC. The whole variable domain, remainder taken from reference TRBV7-2 and TRBJ2-7, is GAGVSQSPSNKVTEKGKDVELRCDPISGHTALYWYRQSLGQGLEFLIYFQGNSAPDKSGLPSDRFSAERTGGSVSTLTIQRTQQEDSAVYLCASSSPQKDEQYFGPGTRLTVT.

This clone came up a few times. This chain connects TRBV30 to TRBJ1-1, with D uncertain. The germline gives CDR1 GTSNPN, CDR2 SVGIG (reference sequence). The CDR3 is 13 residues long. V dropped 5 bases and J dropped 1 base, with 11 bases sitting between them. CDR3 DNA: TGTGCCTGGGCAACCTCAGGGAACACTGAAGCTTTCTTT. Amino acids: CAWATSGNTEAFF.

V is TRBV27 and J is TRBJ2-1, with D perhaps being TRBD1 or TRBD2 (5 bases each). Trimming took 3 bases from V and 6 from J, leaving 12 bases between them. Germline V gene sequence: CDR1 MNHEY, CDR2 SMNVEV (reference sequence). This CDR3 region has 14 residues. The CDR3 spells CASSFRWDGNEQFF. CDR3 bases: TGTGCCAGCAGTTTCCGCTGGGACGGCAATGAGCAGTTCTTC.

This clone was counted once. The CDR3: CASSSPTDGGSPLHF. CDR3 bases: TGCGCCAGCAGCTCCCCTACCGACGGAGGGTCACCCCTCCACTTT. This sequence joins TRBV5-1 and TRBJ1-6, with D unresolved. CDR1 is SGHRS and CDR2 is YFSETQ in the germline V gene. The V end was cut by 3 bases, the J end by 10 bases, with 17 bases between. The CDR3 covers 15 residues.

This clone was seen only a few times. In nucleotides, the CDR3 is TGTGCCAGTAATTCATTATCCAGGGGCGGATGGACTGAAGCTTTCTTT. It is translated as CASNSLSRGGWTEAFF. This chain uses TRBV19 with TRBJ1-1; D might be TRBD1 (6 bases). Germline lookup yields CDR1 LNHDA and CDR2 SQIVND (reference sequence). The CDR3 runs to 16 residues. The ends were cut back, 7 bases at V and 5 bases at J, with 23 bases in the middle.

The V gene is TRBV5-1, the J gene TRBJ1-2; 9 bases map to TRBD1. The germline V gene has CDR1 SGHRS and CDR2 YFSETQ. J was trimmed by 4 bases and V by 5 bases; bases with no gene match: 12. The CDR3 runs 16 residues. CDR3 sequence reads: CASSYAQTGGAYGYTF. The CDR3 bases are TGCGCCAGCAGTTACGCCCAAACAGGGGGCGCCTATGGCTACACCTTC.

V gene TRBV11-2 combines with J gene TRBJ2-3; D perhaps matches TRBD1 (5 bases). CDR1 SGHAT and CDR2 FQNNGV come from the germline V gene. V dropped 3 bases and J dropped 5 bases, with 15 bases sitting between them. The CDR3 has 15 residues. CDR3 sequence: CASSFTGPRLDTQYF. The CDR3, as DNA: TGTGCCAGCAGCTTCACAGGCCCGCGCCTAGATACGCAGTATTTT.

The chain combines TRBV19 with TRBJ1-5; D unresolved. Germline lookup yields CDR1 LNHDA and CDR2 SQIVND (reference sequence). The CDR3 sequence is 15 residues long. V was pared by 1 base and J by 5 bases, with 12 bases between. CDR3 coding DNA: TGTGCCAGTAGTATAGTCGGCAGTATCTATCAGCCCCAGCATTTT. Protein product: CASSIVGSIYQPQHF.

The V gene is TRBV5-5, the J gene TRBJ2-7; no clear D gene. Trimming left V 0 bases short and J 2 bases short, with 15 bases between. This CDR3 spans 16 amino acids. Germline V gene sequence: CDR1 SGHKS, CDR2 YYEKEE (reference sequence). DNA for the CDR3: TGTGCCAGCAGCTTGGGTCCCTCGAGCGCAACCTACGAGCAGTACGTC. Encoded protein: CASSLGPSSATYEQYV.

The chain couples TRBV9 to TRBJ2-5, with 10 bases that match TRBD1. The DNA matches TRBJ2-7 better at its end, which makes the J call doubtful. The V gene's germline CDR1 is SGDLS and CDR2 YYNGEE. The CDR3 is 17 residues long. This CDR3 reads CASSVGPGTGAGHEQYF. The CDR3 DNA reads TGTGCCAGCAGCGTAGGACCCGGGACAGGGGCTGGACACGAGCAGTACTTC.

The chain couples TRBV9 to TRBJ1-6; D perhaps matches TRBD1 (6 bases). The germline CDR1 and CDR2 sequences are SGDLS and YYNGEE. The CDR3 has 13 residues. V was shortened by 3 bases and J by 8 bases, with 9 bases between the two germline ends. The DNA for the CDR3 is TGTGCCAGCAGCGCGGACAGCTATTCACCCCTCCACTTT. The encoded protein is CASSADSYSPLHF.

V usage is TRBV27 and J usage is TRBJ2-7, with 10 bases lining up with TRBD1. Germline loops: CDR1 MNHEY, CDR2 SMNVEV (reference sequence). This CDR3 comprises 15 residues. V was clipped by 6 bases and J by 2 bases; unmatched bases: 7. The CDR3 bases are TGTGCCAGCAGAGGGGACAGGGGCGGCCCCTACGAGCAGTACGTC. Encoded protein: CASRGDRGGPYEQYV.

This clone was seen a few times. V is TRBV6-4 and J is TRBJ2-1, with TRBD2 as a possible D gene (6 bases). The CDR3 spans 14 residues. The V end was cut by 3 bases, the J end by 8 bases, with 14 bases between. The germline V gene encodes CDR1 MRHNA and CDR2 SNTAGT. CDR3 amino acids: CASSEGFPGDEQFF. CDR3 sequence (DNA): TGTGCCAGCAGTGAAGGGTTTCCGGGAGATGAGCAGTTCTTC.

The J gene is TRBJ2-5, the V gene TRBV5-4; 8 bases map to TRBD2. J was trimmed by 1 base and V by 4 bases; bases with no gene match: 12. The germline gives CDR1 SGHNT, CDR2 YYREEE (reference sequence). CDR3 length: 17 residues. The CDR3 region has the DNA TGTGCCAGCAGCCAGGGGACTAGTGAGGCAGCCCAAGAGACCCAGTACTTC. Amino acids: CASSQGTSEAAQETQYF.

The gene calls are TRBV7-3 and TRBJ2-7; 13 bases fit TRBD2. CDR1 SGHTA and CDR2 FQGTGA come from the germline V gene. Trimming took 5 bases from V and 5 from J; bases not matched to a gene: 12. This CDR3 contains 17 residues. The CDR3 nucleotides are TGTGCCAGCAGCACCCCCGTACTAGCGGGAGGGCCTCACGAGCAGTACGTC. Translated: CASSTPVLAGGPHEQYV.

The V gene is TRBV6-4, the J gene TRBJ2-3; no firm D call. Germline CDR1 reads MRHNA; CDR2 reads SNTAGT. V dropped 6 bases and J dropped 0 bases, with 13 bases sitting between them. The CDR3 spans 15 residues. CDR3 region: CASRRKPASTDTQYF. The DNA of the CDR3 is TGTGCCAGCAGGAGAAAACCTGCTAGCACAGATACGCAGTATTTT.

V usage is TRBV5-4 and J usage is TRBJ1-4; 8 bases line up with TRBD1. V shed 4 bases, J shed 8 bases, and the junction held 10 bases outside the gene matches. Germline V gives CDR1 SGHNT, CDR2 YYREEE (reference sequence). CDR3 length: 15 residues. This CDR3 reads CASSVPGGEEEKLFF. CDR3 DNA: TGTGCCAGCAGCGTACCAGGGGGCGAAGAAGAAAAACTGTTTTTT.

This chain connects TRBV19 to TRBJ1-5; D is undetermined. The V gene lost 5 bases and the J gene lost 0 bases, with 14 bases spanning the gap. The CDR3 runs to 16 residues. In germline, CDR1 is LNHDA, CDR2 SQIVND (reference sequence). The CDR3 spells CASSRNSPNSNQPQHF. As DNA, the CDR3 is TGTGCCAGTAGTCGCAACAGCCCGAATAGCAATCAGCCCCAGCATTTT.

This clone has only a few counts. The V and J genes are TRBV29-1 and TRBJ1-1, with a possible D match to TRBD1 (6 bases). Per the germline V gene, CDR1 is SQVTM and CDR2 is ANQGSEA. Trimming shortened V by 7 bases and J by 5 bases, and 17 bases separated the two germline ends. The CDR3 has 13 amino acids. CDR3 nucleotide sequence: TGCAGCGGGTTGCGGGGGGCGGTGACTGAAGCTTTCTTT. This gives the protein CSGLRGAVTEAFF.

This chain uses TRBV27 with TRBJ2-1; TRBD2 matches at 8 bases. The CDR3 has 17 residues. The V segment lost 5 bases and the J segment 0 bases; nucleotides outside the gene matches: 9. Germline CDR1 reads MNHEY; CDR2 reads SMNVEV (reference sequence). The CDR3 spells CASSPLYSGSSYNEQFF. In DNA, the CDR3 is TGTGCCAGCAGTCCACTCTACAGCGGGAGCTCCTACAATGAGCAGTTCTTC.